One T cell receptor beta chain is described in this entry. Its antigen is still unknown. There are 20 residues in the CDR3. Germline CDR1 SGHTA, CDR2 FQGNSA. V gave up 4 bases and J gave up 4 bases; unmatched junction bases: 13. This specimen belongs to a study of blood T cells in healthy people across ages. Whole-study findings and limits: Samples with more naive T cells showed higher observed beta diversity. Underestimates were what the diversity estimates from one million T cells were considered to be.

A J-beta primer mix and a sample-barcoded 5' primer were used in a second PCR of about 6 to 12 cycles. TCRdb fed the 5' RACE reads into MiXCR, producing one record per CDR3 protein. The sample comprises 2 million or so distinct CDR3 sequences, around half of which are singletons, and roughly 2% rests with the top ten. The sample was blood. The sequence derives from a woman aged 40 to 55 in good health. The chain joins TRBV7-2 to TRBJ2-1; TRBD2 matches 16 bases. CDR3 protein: CASSSPGLAGGFSLYNEQFF. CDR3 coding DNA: TGTGCCAGCAGCTCGCCGGGACTAGCGGGGGGGTTTTCCCTATACAATGAGCAGTTCTTC.